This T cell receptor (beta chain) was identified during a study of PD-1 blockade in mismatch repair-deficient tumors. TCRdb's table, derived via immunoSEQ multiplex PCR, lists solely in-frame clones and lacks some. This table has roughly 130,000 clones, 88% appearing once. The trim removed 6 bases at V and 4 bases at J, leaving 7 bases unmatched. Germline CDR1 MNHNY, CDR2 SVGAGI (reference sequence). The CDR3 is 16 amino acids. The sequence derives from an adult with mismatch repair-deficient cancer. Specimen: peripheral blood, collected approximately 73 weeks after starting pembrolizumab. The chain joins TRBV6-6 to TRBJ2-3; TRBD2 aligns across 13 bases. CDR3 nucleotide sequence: TGTGCCAGCAGCCCCGGACTAGCGGGAGTGGCAGATACGCAGTATTTT. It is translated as CASSPGLAGVADTQYF.